The subject of this entry is one T cell receptor (beta chain). The antigen is unknown. These data are taken from a study of vaccination effects on CD4 cells after COVID-19. ViraFEST used viral peptide pools to expand antigen-specific CD4+ T cells before sequencing. Following culture for about ten days, CD4+ T cells were isolated. Vaccine recipients, nucleocapsid antibody negative, had no prior SARS-CoV-2 infection. On day 3 and again on day 7, half the medium was replaced with IL-2 medium. The CDR3 has 14 residues. The V gene end was trimmed by 7 bases and the J gene end by 2 bases; junction bases not matched to a gene: 2. Germline CDR1 MRHNA, CDR2 SNTAGT. The method was immunoSEQ multiplex PCR; TCRdb's version includes in-frame clones alone and lacks a portion of them. The profile shows some 22,000 clones, 70% to 80% of them singletons.

The source material was CD4+ T cells from PBMCs cultured with HCoV-OC43 spike peptides, sampled before COVID-19 vaccination. Subset described: HCoV-OC43 spike overlapping peptide pool stimulation. The chain links TRBV6-4 to TRBJ2-6; 7 positions match TRBD2. This clonotype was sampled from a human donor who received a COVID-19 vaccine. The CDR3 sequence is CASTREAGANVLTF. CDR3 DNA sequence: TGTGCCAGCACCCGGGAGGCTGGGGCCAACGTCCTGACTTTC.